The 17 T cell receptor beta chains below were found in one sample sequenced in a study of T cell responses to AZD1222 COVID-19 vaccine. The data were produced by immunoSEQ multiplex PCR, yet TCRdb's version contains in-frame clones alone and is incomplete. The sample holds 100,000 to 120,000 clones, approximately 85% seen once. Sequenced here: peripheral blood, sampled on day 0 of AZD1222 vaccination. These TCRs come from an adult in good health.

The chain uses TRBV23-1 and TRBJ1-5; D ambiguous. TRBV23-1 has ORF status, its function being uncertain. The CDR3 spans 14 residues. Trimming left V 0 bases short and J 7 bases short, with 10 bases between. CDR3: CASSQSLVYQPQHF. The CDR3 DNA is TGCGCCAGCAGTCAATCGCTGGTATACCAGCCCCAGCATTTT.

This clone was observed at least ten times. V is TRBV4-1 and J is TRBJ2-7; TRBD2 matches 9 bases. CDR1 and CDR2 (germline): MGHRA, YSYEKL. This CDR3 contains 14 residues. Losses at the gene ends were 1 base for V and 2 bases for J; bases not matched to a gene: 0. The CDR3 protein is CASSQASGAYEQYF. In DNA, the CDR3 is TGCGCCAGCAGCCAAGCTAGCGGGGCCTACGAGCAGTACTTC.

The gene calls are TRBV19 and TRBJ2-1, with 9 nucleotides matching TRBD1. CDR3 length equals 15 residues. In germline, CDR1 is LNHDA, CDR2 SQIVND (reference sequence). The V and J ends lost 5 bases and 9 bases, in that order; junction bases with no gene match: 11. CDR3 nucleotides: TGTGCCAGTAGTCTCGGACAGGGGCGGGAAGTTGAGCAGTTCTTC. Amino acid sequence: CASSLGQGREVEQFF. The variable domain in full, completed from reference TRBV19 and TRBJ2-1, reads DGGITQSPKYLFRKEGQNVTLSCEQNLNHDAMYWYRQDPGQGLRLIYYSQIVNDFQKGDIAEGYSVSREKKESFPLTVTSAQKNPTAFYLCASSLGQGREVEQFFGPGTRLTVL.

The rearrangement links TRBV9 to TRBJ2-3; D gene unclear. Trimming took 0 bases from V and 3 from J, leaving 11 bases between them. The CDR3 loop spans 15 amino acids. The germline CDR1 and CDR2 sequences are SGDLS and YYNGEE. The CDR3 bases are TGTGCCAGCAGCGTAGCATCCTCTAGAACAGATACGCAGTATTTT. This translates into CASSVASSRTDTQYF.

The rearrangement joins TRBV18 to TRBJ2-2; possible D gene TRBD2, 6 bases. Germline lookup yields CDR1 KGHSH and CDR2 LQKENI. This CDR3 comprises 14 residues. The V end was cut by 6 bases, the J end by 6 bases, with 14 bases between. The CDR3 DNA reads as TGTGCCAGCTCCCGAAGCGGGCCCTCCGGGGAGCTGTTTTTT. Translated: CASSRSGPSGELFF.

The chain combines TRBV6-2 or TRBV6-3 with TRBJ1-2, with TRBD1 matching over 11 bases. V was pared by 4 bases and J by 5 bases, with 3 bases of the junction left unmatched. CDR3 length equals 14 residues. Germline loops: CDR1 MNHEY, CDR2 SVGEGT. The CDR3 nucleotides read TGTGCCAGCAGTTGGACAGGGGGCGGTTATGGCTACACCTTC. Amino acids: CASSWTGGGYGYTF.

J is TRBJ2-7 and V is TRBV14, with D possibly called TRBD1 or TRBD2 (5 bases each). The CDR3 is made up of 14 amino acids. Germline values: CDR1 SGHDN, CDR2 FVKESK. V was clipped by 6 bases and J by 6 bases, with 18 bases between them. This CDR3 reads CASRPGPWLSEQYF. DNA of the CDR3: TGTGCCAGCAGGCCGGGGCCCTGGCTCTCCGAGCAGTACTTC.

The rearrangement uses TRBV28 and TRBJ1-3; D is ambiguous. The CDR3 sequence is 13 residues long. Germline values: CDR1 MDHEN, CDR2 SYDVKM. The germline V and J ends were trimmed by 5 bases and 4 bases, with 9 bases remaining between them. CDR3 nucleotide sequence: TGTGCCAGCAGTCGTCTGACCGGAAACACCATATATTTT. Protein: CASSRLTGNTIYF.

This chain links TRBV28 with TRBJ1-2, with TRBD1 matching over 7 bases. This CDR3 contains 13 residues. The germline V gene has CDR1 MDHEN and CDR2 SYDVKM. Trimming cost V 6 bases and J 8 bases; bases outside gene matches: 9. The CDR3 loop is CASSPGDSRGYTF. In DNA form, the CDR3 reads TGTGCCAGCAGCCCGGGGGACAGCAGAGGCTACACCTTC.

The chain recombines TRBV4-3 with TRBJ1-2, with TRBD1 matching 8 bases. Trimming at V came to 4 bases and at J to 4 bases, leaving 2 bases not matched to a gene. The CDR3 loop spans 13 amino acids. The germline V gene encodes CDR1 LGHNA and CDR2 YSLEER. The CDR3 nucleotides read TGCGCCAGCAGCCCTACAGGGGGCTATGGCTACACCTTC. Translating it yields CASSPTGGYGYTF.

With regard to this clone: One junction end disagrees with the germline gene, perhaps due to a read error. The rearrangement uses TRBV28 and TRBJ2-5; 10 nucleotides align to TRBD2. The CDR3 has 13 amino acids. CDR1 is MDHEN, CDR2 SYDVKM, per germline. CDR3 loop: CASSKIQRGGLDF. The CDR3 DNA sequence: TGTGCCAGCAGTAAAATCCAGCGGGGGGGCCTGGACTTC.

The V call is TRBV7-2, the J call TRBJ2-2, with 7 nucleotides matching TRBD2. This CDR3 contains 16 residues. The germline V gene has CDR1 SGHTA and CDR2 FQGNSA. Trimming removed 5 bases from V and 3 bases from J; junction bases left unmatched: 9. The CDR3 reads CASSLVGGIDTGELFF. CDR3 sequence (DNA): TGTGCCAGCAGCCTAGTGGGGGGGATCGACACCGGGGAGCTGTTTTTT.

This chain links TRBV5-5 with TRBJ2-6, with 8 bases identical to TRBD1. Germline V gives CDR1 SGHKS, CDR2 YYEKEE (reference sequence). V was pared by 3 bases and J by 0 bases, with 5 bases of the junction left unmatched. The length of the CDR3 is 17 residues. DNA of the CDR3: TGTGCCAGCAGCTCGACAGGGGTAAGCTCTGGGGCCAACGTCCTGACTTTC. It yields the protein CASSSTGVSSGANVLTF.

The rearrangement joins TRBV9 to TRBJ2-3, with 8 nucleotides matching TRBD2. This CDR3 is built from 15 residues. V dropped 5 bases and J dropped 3; count of bases not matched to a gene: 8. The germline V gene has CDR1 SGDLS and CDR2 YYNGEE. CDR3 coding DNA: TGTGCCAGCAGTGCTTCACGGGGGGGGACAGATACGCAGTATTTT. Protein: CASSASRGGTDTQYF. The whole variable domain, filled in from reference TRBV9 and TRBJ2-3, reads DSGVTQTPKHLITATGQRVTLRCSPRSGDLSVYWYQQSLDQGLQFLIQYYNGEERAKGNILERFSAQQFPDLHSELNLSSLELGDSALYFCASSASRGGTDTQYFGPGTRLTVL.

The CDR3 loop reads CAWSVRTRETQYF. For the CDR3, the DNA is TGTGCCTGGAGTGTACGCACGCGGGAGACCCAGTACTTC. This sequence joins TRBV30 and TRBJ2-5; D remains ambiguous. Germline CDR1 is GTSNPN and CDR2 is SVGIG (reference sequence). V was shortened by 0 bases and J by 5 bases, with 10 bases between the two germline ends. There are 13 residues in the CDR3.

CDR3 nucleotides: TGTGCCAGCAGGGCCGGGACATCACAAAACATTCAGTACTTC. Protein: CASRAGTSQNIQYF. This chain links TRBV6-5 with TRBJ2-4, with a weak D call TRBD1 (6 bases). This CDR3 region has 14 residues. The germline V and J ends were trimmed by 6 bases and 5 bases, with 14 bases remaining between them. Germline V gene sequence: CDR1 MNHEY, CDR2 SVGAGI.

The genes are TRBV5-1 and TRBJ2-2; D unresolved. Germline CDR1 SGHRS, CDR2 YFSETQ. Trimming took off 4 bases at V and 6 bases at J, with 16 bases between the two ends. There are 15 residues in the CDR3. The CDR3 reads CASSPNDPSPGELFF. The CDR3 bases are TGCGCCAGCAGCCCTAACGACCCTTCCCCCGGGGAGCTGTTTTTT.